These 24 T cell receptor beta chains were sequenced from one sample in a study of blood T cell repertoires in COVID-19. The assay was immunoSEQ multiplex PCR, and TCRdb's table has in-frame clones only and misses some. This sample has 150,000 to 200,000 clones, with approximately 85% found just once. The sample consisted of peripheral blood. These receptors were obtained from a human donor with active or convalescent COVID-19. The donor label of this sample is uncertain.

V is TRBV7-6 and J is TRBJ1-5; weak D call: TRBD1 (5 bases). This CDR3 has 14 residues. V shed 5 bases and J shed 2 bases, with 10 bases lying between them. Germline values: CDR1 SGHVS, CDR2 FNYEAQ. Here the CDR3 DNA reads TGTGCCAGCAGCGCCGGGGGGGGCAATCAGCCCCAGCATTTT. The encoded protein is CASSAGGGNQPQHF.

The rearrangement joins TRBV18 to TRBJ2-1; tentatively, D is TRBD2 (5 bases). Germline V CDR1 and CDR2: KGHSH, LQKENI. Trimming removed 6 bases at V and 4 bases at J, with 16 bases between. The CDR3 has 15 amino acids. The CDR3 bases are TGTGCCAGCTCGCCGGGCTTCCGGGGATACAATGAGCAGTTCTTC. Translating gives CASSPGFRGYNEQFF.

CDR3 sequence: CASSQELAGTDTQYF. DNA of the CDR3: TGTGCCAGCAGCCAAGAATTGGCTGGCACAGATACGCAGTATTTT. The gene calls are TRBV4-2 and TRBJ2-3, with unresolved D. The germline gives CDR1 LGHNA, CDR2 YNFKEQ. V was trimmed by 0 bases and J by 1 base, leaving 8 bases between them. This CDR3 spans 15 amino acids.

This clone came up a few times. The gene calls are TRBV28 and TRBJ1-5, with 7 bases identical to TRBD1. This CDR3 is built from 14 residues. The germline gives CDR1 MDHEN, CDR2 SYDVKM. Losses at the gene ends were 5 bases for V and 3 bases for J; bases not matched to a gene: 4. CDR3 amino acids: CASSLTGYNQPQHF. The CDR3 nucleotides read TGTGCCAGCAGTCTGACAGGGTACAATCAGCCCCAGCATTTT. Complete variable domain (other parts from reference TRBV28 and TRBJ1-5): DVKVTQSSRYLVKRTGEKVFLECVQDMDHENMFWYRQDPGLGLRLIYFSYDVKMKEKGDIPEGYSVSREKKERFSLILESASTNQTSMYLCASSLTGYNQPQHFGDGTRLSIL.

This chain uses TRBV5-1 with TRBJ2-2; TRBD2 matches 11 bases. Germline V gives CDR1 SGHRS, CDR2 YFSETQ. There are 18 residues in the CDR3. V lost 5 bases to trimming and J lost 3 bases; unmatched junction nucleotides: 12. CDR3 coding DNA: TGCGCCAGCAGTTCCGAGCCGCTAGCGGGGGGACACACCGGGGAGCTGTTTTTT. Translation gives CASSSEPLAGGHTGELFF.

The gene calls are TRBV11-3 and TRBJ2-7; D is perhaps TRBD1 (6 bases). The CDR3 totals 16 residues. CDR1 SGHNT and CDR2 YENEEA come from the germline V gene. Trimming removed 4 bases from V and 2 bases from J, with 18 bases in between. CDR3 sequence (DNA): TGTGCCAGCAGCTACAGAGCCGGGACAACCCCCTACGAGCAGTACTTC. This translates into CASSYRAGTTPYEQYF. Together with reference TRBV11-3 and TRBJ2-7, the CDR3 gives the full variable domain: EAGVVQSPRYKIIEKKQPVAFWCNPISGHNTLYWYLQNLGQGPELLIRYENEEAVDDSQLPKDRFSAERLKGVDSTLKIQPAELGDSAVYLCASSYRAGTTPYEQYFGPGTRLTVT.

This sequence joins TRBV13 and TRBJ2-3; 13 bases are shared with TRBD2. The ends lost 5 bases at V and 3 bases at J; junction bases unmatched: 2. The germline CDR1 and CDR2 sequences are PRHDT and FYEKMQ (reference sequence). The CDR3 extends over 15 amino acids. Written as DNA, the CDR3 is TGTGCCAGCAGCCGACTAGCGGGAGGAACAGATACGCAGTATTTT. Protein product: CASSRLAGGTDTQYF. The whole variable domain, filled in from reference TRBV13 and TRBJ2-3, reads AAGVIQSPRHLIKEKRETATLKCYPIPRHDTVYWYQQGPGQDPQFLISFYEKMQSDKGSIPDRFSAQQFSDYHSELNMSSLELGDSALYFCASSRLAGGTDTQYFGPGTRLTVL.

The gene calls are TRBV28 and TRBJ2-1; 7 positions agree with TRBD1. The germline CDR1 and CDR2 sequences are MDHEN and SYDVKM. The CDR3 runs to 13 residues. V lost 6 bases and J lost 8; bases outside the gene matches: 7. The chain's CDR3 is CASRQTGKDEQFF. The DNA of the CDR3 is TGTGCCAGCAGGCAGACAGGGAAGGATGAGCAGTTCTTC.

The chain carries TRBV21-1 and TRBJ2-1; TRBD2, the D gene given by the table, was not confirmed from the DNA. TRBV21-1 constitutes a pseudogene. CDR3 length: 14 residues. CDR3 DNA: TGTGCCAGCAGCACCCTCCGGGGGGACAATGAGCAGTTCTTC. Translating it yields CASSTLRGDNEQFF.

The gene calls are TRBV7-6 and TRBJ1-5, with D unresolved. In germline, CDR1 is SGHVS, CDR2 FNYEAQ. The CDR3 has 15 residues. Trimming pared 0 bases from V and 4 bases from J, leaving 10 bases between. The chain's CDR3 is CASSLAPGANQPQHF. The CDR3 coding sequence is TGTGCCAGCAGCTTAGCCCCGGGAGCTAATCAGCCCCAGCATTTT.

This chain connects TRBV4-3 to TRBJ1-6; D remains ambiguous. This CDR3 spans 15 amino acids. Germline CDR1 and CDR2: LGHNA and YSLEER. V lost 0 bases and J 7 bases, leaving 10 bases between the germline ends. The DNA for the CDR3 is TGCGCCAGCAGCCAAGACCGATCCCTAAATTCACCCCTCCACTTT. It specifies CASSQDRSLNSPLHF.

This clone was recorded once. This sequence joins TRBV12-5 and TRBJ2-6; D remains ambiguous. Trimming pared 2 bases from V and 12 bases from J, leaving 11 bases between. The CDR3 consists of 13 residues. Germline CDR1 LGHNT, CDR2 FRNRAP. CDR3 sequence (DNA): TGTGCTAGTGGTTTGCTGGAGACTCCCGTCCTGACTTTC. It encodes CASGLLETPVLTF.

The count of this clone is one. Here the CDR3 DNA reads TGCAGCGTTGATGAAGGGACAGGGGGCATAGGATATGGCTACACCTTC. Its protein is CSVDEGTGGIGYGYTF. The chain employs TRBV29-1 and TRBJ1-2, with 12 bases that match TRBD1. The germline gives CDR1 SQVTM, CDR2 ANQGSEA. This CDR3 contains 16 residues. The trim removed 3 bases at V and 5 bases at J, leaving 10 bases unmatched.

The gene calls are TRBV14 and TRBJ2-1, with D possibly TRBD2 on 6 matching bases. CDR1 and CDR2 from the germline V gene are SGHDN and FVKESK. The CDR3 is made up of 15 amino acids. V gave up 1 base and J gave up 2 bases, with 9 bases separating them. In DNA form, the CDR3 reads TGTGCCAGCAGCCAAGCGGGACTTACCTACAATGAGCAGTTCTTC. The encoded protein is CASSQAGLTYNEQFF.

The gene calls are TRBV29-1 and TRBJ1-4; 8 bases are shared with TRBD1. Per germline, CDR1 SQVTM and CDR2 ANQGSEA. V lost 8 bases to trimming and J lost 8 bases; unmatched junction nucleotides: 7. This CDR3 comprises 12 residues. The CDR3, as DNA: TGCAGCTCCGGTGACAGGGGCGAAAAACTGTTTTTT. Translation: CSSGDRGEKLFF.

This chain connects TRBV2 to TRBJ1-3, with D perhaps matching TRBD1 (5 bases). Germline CDR1 and CDR2: SNHLY and FYNNEI. The CDR3 length is 13 residues. Trimming left V 6 bases short and J 0 bases short, with 6 bases between. CDR3 amino acids: CASRQDSGNTIYF. The CDR3, as DNA: TGTGCCAGCAGACAGGACTCTGGAAACACCATATATTTT.

This CDR3 reads CASSQGQGKIWVSAFF. The CDR3 DNA reads as TGTGCCAGCAGCCAAGGACAGGGGAAAATATGGGTGTCAGCTTTCTTT. The chain carries TRBV7-9 and TRBJ1-1; TRBD1 matches at 9 bases. J was trimmed by 10 bases and V by 5 bases; bases with no gene match: 17. This CDR3 has 16 amino acids. Looked up from germline, CDR1 is SEHNR and CDR2 is FQNEAQ (reference sequence).

V gene TRBV7-9 combines with J gene TRBJ2-7, with D possibly being TRBD1 (8 bases). The CDR3 length is 13 residues. V shed 5 bases and J shed 7 bases, with 15 bases lying between them. Per germline, CDR1 SEHNR and CDR2 FQNEAQ (reference sequence). CDR3 sequence (DNA): TGTGCCAGCAGCACAGACAGGGGAGGGGAGCAGTACTTC. It encodes CASSTDRGGEQYF. The full variable domain, rest sourced from reference TRBV7-9 and TRBJ2-7, is DTGVSQNPRHKITKRGQNVTFRCDPISEHNRLYWYRQTLGQGPEFLTYFQNEAQLEKSRLLSDRFSAERPKGSFSTLEIQRTEQGDSAMYLCASSTDRGGEQYFGPGTRLTVT.

The J gene is TRBJ2-1, the V gene TRBV5-4, with 9 positions matching TRBD2. Trimming removed 1 base from V and 9 bases from J; junction bases left unmatched: 5. The CDR3 runs to 14 residues. Germline loops: CDR1 SGHNT, CDR2 YYREEE (reference sequence). The CDR3 DNA reads as TGTGCCAGCAGCTTGCCTAGCGGGGAAAGTGAGCAGTTCTTC. Amino acid sequence: CASSLPSGESEQFF.

The V gene is TRBV28, the J gene TRBJ2-7; 8 positions match TRBD2. The CDR3 sequence is 15 residues long. V was clipped by 5 bases and J by 0 bases; unmatched bases: 6. In germline, CDR1 is MDHEN, CDR2 SYDVKM. CDR3 nucleotides: TGTGCCAGCAGTCGAGGCGGGGGGAACTCCTACGAGCAGTACTTC. The encoded protein is CASSRGGGNSYEQYF.

On this clone itself: Different DNA sequences within this sample yield the same CDR3. This chain uses TRBV18 with TRBJ2-5, with 14 bases fitting TRBD2. Germline V lookup: CDR1 KGHSH, CDR2 LQKENI. J gave up 5 bases and V 3 bases, and 5 bases lay outside the gene matches. This CDR3 region has 16 residues. CDR3 coding DNA: TGTGCCAGCTCACCCGGACTAGCGGGGGGAAGGGAGACCCAGTACTTC. Residues: CASSPGLAGGRETQYF.

This chain uses TRBV18 with TRBJ2-3, with D possibly matching TRBD2 (6 bases). The CDR3 consists of 16 residues. The germline V gene has CDR1 KGHSH and CDR2 LQKENI. Between the trimmed V and J ends, which lost 0 bases and 8 bases, there was a span of 18 bases. The CDR3 region has the DNA TGTGCCAGCTCACCACCTAGCGGAGGTCCTCTAGGTACGCAGTATTTT. This codes for CASSPPSGGPLGTQYF.

Remarks on this clone: Compared with germline, one end of the junction differs, possibly owing to a read error. The chain links TRBV7-7 to TRBJ2-7; TRBD2 aligns across 9 bases. Germline V gene data show CDR1 as SSHAT and CDR2 as FNYEAQ (reference sequence). The CDR3 has 16 amino acids. CDR3 sequence (DNA): TGTGCTAGCAGCTCTCGGCGTAGCGGGAGTACCCACGAGCAGTACTTC. It is translated as CASSSRRSGSTHEQYF. The full variable domain, its missing parts supplied by reference TRBV7-7 and TRBJ2-7, is GAGVSQSPRYKVTKRGQDVTLRCDPISSHATLYWYQQALGQGPEFLTYFNYEAQPDKSGLPSDRFSAERPEGSISTLTIQRTEQRDSAMYRCASSSRRSGSTHEQYFGPGTRLTVT.

This clone was seen a few times. The junction shows a germline mismatch at one end, possibly a read error. DNA of the CDR3: TGTGCTAGCAGCCCAGGGACAGGGTATAATGAAAAACTGTTTTTT. Translated: CASSPGTGYNEKLFF. The V call is TRBV7-7, the J call TRBJ1-4, with 9 bases lining up with TRBD1. Germline V gene sequence: CDR1 SSHAT, CDR2 FNYEAQ (reference sequence). This CDR3 has 15 residues.